Below, 19 T cell receptor beta chains from the same sample are listed, as sequenced in a study of T cells expressing NK-cell markers. Reprocessing the 5' RACE reads, TCRdb reports a single entry for every CDR3 protein and omits DNA. The sample's table shows hundreds of thousands of distinct CDR3 sequences. The sequencing sample was made of blood T cells: a sorted CD56 or NKG2C T cell subset, CD4+ or CD8+ T cells, or bulk PBMC T cells (not recorded which). The receptors were gathered from a man aged 18 to 30 in good health.

The J gene is TRBJ2-7, the V gene TRBV5-1; TCRdb returns TRBD1, unconfirmable since there is no DNA. CDR3 length: 16 residues. Germline assignment: CDR1 SGHRS and CDR2 YFSETQ. The CDR3 spells CASSPGTGMPSYEQYF.

The chain links TRBV5-1 to TRBJ1-5. Germline CDR1 reads SGHRS; CDR2 reads YFSETQ. The CDR3 is 18 amino acids. The chain's CDR3 is CASSFWPSDSHSNQPQHF. Full variable domain (missing parts from reference TRBV5-1 and TRBJ1-5): KAGVTQTPRYLIKTRGQQVTLSCSPISGHRSVSWYQQTPGQGLQFLFEYFSETQRNKGNFPGRFSGRQFSNSRSEMNVSTLELGDSALYLCASSFWPSDSHSNQPQHFGDGTRLSIL.

The chain uses TRBV10-2 and TRBJ2-1; there is no DNA to check the TCRdb D call of TRBD1. Germline-derived CDR1 and CDR2 are WSHSY and SAAADI. The CDR3 loop spans 11 amino acids. The CDR3 sequence is CGAGANNEQFF.

The chain employs TRBV5-1 and TRBJ2-3; the D call from TCRdb, TRBD1, cannot be confirmed without DNA. The CDR3 is 15 amino acids. Germline loops: CDR1 SGHRS, CDR2 YFSETQ. The CDR3 sequence is CASSLKQGYTDTQYF. Looking up the rest from reference TRBV5-1 and TRBJ2-3 gives the full variable domain: KAGVTQTPRYLIKTRGQQVTLSCSPISGHRSVSWYQQTPGQGLQFLFEYFSETQRNKGNFPGRFSGRQFSNSRSEMNVSTLELGDSALYLCASSLKQGYTDTQYFGPGTRLTVL.

The chain employs TRBV12-3 or TRBV12-4 and TRBJ1-6. The CDR3 is 15 amino acids. The CDR3 here is CASSLALDGVSPLHF.

The V and J genes are TRBV5-1 and TRBJ2-3; the D call from TCRdb, TRBD1, cannot be confirmed without DNA. Germline CDR1 is SGHRS and CDR2 is YFSETQ. This CDR3 comprises 11 residues. The CDR3 spells CASSRADGQYF.

The rearrangement uses TRBV27 and TRBJ2-3; TCRdb reports TRBD2, a call that lacks DNA to check it against. The V gene's germline CDR1 is MNHEY and CDR2 SMNVEV (reference sequence). The CDR3 consists of 15 residues. CDR3 sequence reads: CASTSLAGVTDTQYF.

The rearrangement uses TRBV29-1 and TRBJ2-7; TCRdb's D call, TRBD2, is unchecked because there is no DNA. The CDR3 length is 13 residues. Per germline, CDR1 SQVTM and CDR2 ANQGSEA. The CDR3 spells CSVGTREPYEQYF.

The chain is built from TRBV27 and TRBJ2-5; TCRdb returns TRBD1, unconfirmable since there is no DNA. Looked up from germline, CDR1 is MNHEY and CDR2 is SMNVEV (reference sequence). This CDR3 region has 12 residues. The CDR3 reads CASKGQQETQYF.

V usage is TRBV3-1 and J usage is TRBJ2-1; there is no DNA to check the TCRdb D call of TRBD2. There are 15 residues in the CDR3. The V gene's germline CDR1 is LGHDT and CDR2 YNNKEL (reference sequence). CDR3 amino acids: CASSQGLAGLSEQFF.

The rearrangement uses TRBV27 and TRBJ2-5; TCRdb lists TRBD1, though no DNA is available to test this call. This CDR3 contains 13 residues. Germline CDR1 is MNHEY and CDR2 is SMNVEV (reference sequence). The CDR3 loop reads CASRVRQTAREYF.

The V and J genes are TRBV4-3 and TRBJ2-1; there is no DNA to check the TCRdb D call of TRBD2. Germline values: CDR1 LGHNA, CDR2 YSLEER. The CDR3 length is 14 residues. Here the CDR3 reads CASSQKKTRGEQFF.

The J gene is TRBJ2-1, the V gene TRBV14; TCRdb names TRBD2, which stays unverified in the absence of DNA. The CDR3 totals 16 residues. The germline V gene has CDR1 SGHDN and CDR2 FVKESK. CDR3 residues: CASSSPGLAGDDEQFF.

The chain combines TRBV5-6 with TRBJ1-5; the D gene TCRdb calls, TRBD1, cannot be checked with no DNA. The CDR3 is 15 amino acids. Germline values: CDR1 SGHDT, CDR2 YYEEEE. This chain's CDR3 is CASSLGRGSHQPQHF.

The chain is built from TRBV12-3 or TRBV12-4 and TRBJ1-6. The CDR3 has 16 residues. The chain's CDR3 is CASSLWREGYNSPLHF.

The CDR3 protein is CASSMPGALTEAFF. The chain has TRBV25-1 and TRBJ1-1; the TCRdb call, TRBD1, lacks DNA for checking. The germline V gene encodes CDR1 MGHDK and CDR2 SYGVNS. CDR3 length: 14 residues.

CDR3 sequence: CASSLGQQDEKLFF. This chain connects TRBV7-9 to TRBJ1-4. Germline V gives CDR1 SEHNR, CDR2 FQNEAQ (reference sequence). The CDR3 is 14 amino acids.

The chain recombines TRBV7-3 with TRBJ2-7; checking the TCRdb D call of TRBD2 is not possible without DNA. The germline CDR1 and CDR2 sequences are SGHTA and FQGTGA. The CDR3 consists of 13 residues. CDR3 region: CASSSGPAGEQYF.

The V call is TRBV5-6, the J call TRBJ2-5. The germline CDR1 and CDR2 sequences are SGHDT and YYEEEE. The CDR3 covers 14 residues. The CDR3: CASSPPWSQETQYF.